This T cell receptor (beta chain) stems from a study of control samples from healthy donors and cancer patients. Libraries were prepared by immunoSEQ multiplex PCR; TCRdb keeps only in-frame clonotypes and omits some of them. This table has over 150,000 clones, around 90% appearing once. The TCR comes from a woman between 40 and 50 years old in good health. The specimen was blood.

CDR3 sequence (DNA): TGTGCCAGCAGTTTCCCGGGGGCACCAGATACGCAGTATTTT. It translates to CASSFPGAPDTQYF. The chain uses TRBV28 and TRBJ2-3, with D perhaps being TRBD1 or TRBD2 (6 bases each). The CDR3 length is 14 residues. Germline CDR1 reads MDHEN; CDR2 reads SYDVKM. Trimming cost V 3 bases and J 4 bases, with 11 bases left between them.